These 7 T cell receptor beta chains originate from one sample sequenced in a study of metastatic and nonmetastatic thyroid tumors. TCRdb re-processed the PCR reads through MiXCR. The sample contains under 30,000 clones, about 20% of which appear only once. Thyroid surgery was performed in patients who had received no treatment beforehand. Material for sequencing was blood. The receptor set was obtained from a male donor with papillary thyroid cancer or a benign thyroid nodule (not recorded which). Some clones in this sample may be carry-over from other donors' samples.

Ten or more counts support this clone. The junction and the germline gene differ at one end; a read error may be behind it. The rearrangement links TRBV7-7 to TRBJ2-2; D ambiguous. Looked up from germline, CDR1 is SSHAT and CDR2 is FNYEAQ (reference sequence). This CDR3 has 13 residues. CDR3 DNA: TGTGCTAGCAGCTTAGATCTGGCGGGGGAGCTGTTTTTT. Protein sequence: CASSLDLAGELFF.

This clone was seen ten or more times. The chain has TRBV18 and TRBJ2-3; 7 positions match TRBD1. V lost 2 bases, J lost 4 bases, and 9 bases stayed unmatched. Germline CDR1 is KGHSH and CDR2 is LQKENI. This CDR3 has 16 amino acids. In DNA form, the CDR3 reads TGTGCCAGCTCACCATTGGACAGGCTTGAGCCAGATACGCAGTATTTT. Amino acid sequence: CASSPLDRLEPDTQYF.

This clone showed up many times. The chain links TRBV20-1 to TRBJ2-1; 8 bases match TRBD2. Losses at the gene ends were 0 bases for V and 10 bases for J; bases not matched to a gene: 17. The CDR3 contains 17 residues. Germline CDR1 and CDR2: DFQATT and SNEGSKA (reference sequence). DNA of the CDR3: TGCAGTGCTAGAGAAGTCCGTGGCGGGGGGAAAGACGGGGAGCAGTTCTTC. Translation gives CSAREVRGGGKDGEQFF.

This clone was detected many times. This chain uses TRBV9 with TRBJ1-4; no firm D call. CDR1 is SGDLS and CDR2 is YYNGEE in the germline V gene. V dropped 4 bases and J dropped 7 bases, with 17 bases sitting between them. This CDR3 has 15 amino acids. This CDR3 reads CASSPAPSSGEKLFF. The CDR3 DNA reads as TGTGCCAGCAGCCCCGCCCCTTCGTCGGGTGAAAAACTGTTTTTT.

This sequence joins TRBV5-1 and TRBJ2-7; D remains unclear. CDR3 length: 11 amino acids. V shed 2 bases and J shed 5 bases, with 5 bases lying between them. The germline V gene encodes CDR1 SGHRS and CDR2 YFSETQ. CDR3 nucleotides: TGCGCCAGCAGCTTTCGTGACGAGCAGTACTTC. This gives the protein CASSFRDEQYF.

By sample share, this clone is medium-sized. This chain connects TRBV5-1 to TRBJ1-2, with D maybe TRBD1 (5 bases). The CDR3 consists of 14 residues. Germline CDR1 SGHRS, CDR2 YFSETQ. Trimming removed 1 base from V and 6 bases from J, with 13 bases in between. The CDR3 DNA reads TGCGCCAGCAGCTTGTACGCAGGGCGCGATGGCTACACCTTC. It codes for CASSLYAGRDGYTF.

This clone was observed at least ten times. The chain employs TRBV6-1 and TRBJ2-7; TRBD1 or TRBD2 may be the D gene (6 bases each). Per germline, CDR1 MNHNS and CDR2 SASEGT. This CDR3 contains 15 residues. Trimming stripped 0 bases from V and 6 bases from J, with 15 bases between. In nucleotides, the CDR3 is TGTGCCAGCAGTGAAGCGGGGGGCAGGGCCTCCGAGCAGTACTTC. This codes for CASSEAGGRASEQYF.